This TCR beta chain was profiled in a study of T cells after yellow fever vaccination. Study-wide points: Post-booster repertoires again held most primary-vaccination clones (roughly 95% CD4, 80% to 90% CD8).

Universal primer sites and UMIs were introduced during 5'RACE template-switching synthesis of TCR cDNA. TCRdb passed the 5' RACE reads through MiXCR, listing each CDR3 protein once. Here the sample spans 120,000 to 150,000 distinct CDR3 sequences, 6.5% to 8.5% being singletons. This clonotype was recorded at least ten times. Antigen unknown. CDR1 and CDR2 (germline): GTSNPN, SVGIG (reference sequence). V lost 4 bases to trimming and J lost 5 bases; unmatched junction nucleotides: 14. The CDR3 has 16 amino acids. This TCR derives from a man in his thirties or forties who received the YFV17D yellow fever vaccine. The source material was CD4+ T cells sorted from PBMCs, sampled 5 days after the yellow fever booster vaccination. The chain couples TRBV30 to TRBJ2-5; 9 nucleotides match TRBD2. CDR3 DNA: TGTGCCTGGACCCCTTTAGGGCGGGAGGGCCGTGAGACCCAGTACTTC. This codes for CAWTPLGREGRETQYF. Full variable domain (rest looked up from reference TRBV30 and TRBJ2-5): SQTIHQWPATLVQPVGSPLSLECTVEGTSNPNLYWYRQAAGRGLQLLFYSVGIGQISSEVPQNLSASRPQDRQFILSSKKLLLSDSGFYLCAWTPLGREGRETQYFGPGTRLLVL.